This T cell receptor (beta chain) appears in the sequencing data of a study of cytomegalovirus exposure and HLA in healthy donors. Study findings and constraints: A few CMV-associated chains were confirmed in vitro to be specific for CMV antigens.

This CDR3 spans 14 amino acids. CDR1 and CDR2 (germline): SGDLS, YYNGEE. After removal of 0 bases from V and 4 bases from J, the junction contained 0 bases not matched to a gene. Clones were sequenced by immunoSEQ multiplex PCR, and TCRdb holds only the in-frame ones, with some missing. The sample contains 200,000 to 300,000 clones, more than 75% of which appear only once. This clone was seen just once. Its cognate antigen is unknown. The same CDR3 arises from other DNA sequences in this sample as well. Sequencing was carried out using PBMCs. The receptor was derived from a man younger than 35 in good health and CMV-seronegative. This chain joins TRBV9 and TRBJ2-1; 8 nucleotides match TRBD2. The CDR3 DNA follows: TGTGCCAGCAGCGTAGGACTAGCGTACAATGAGCAGTTCTTC. This translates into CASSVGLAYNEQFF.